This record concerns one T cell receptor beta chain sequence. This specimen belongs to a study of blood T cell repertoires in COVID-19. On the study more broadly: Specimens from acute and convalescent COVID-19 originated in the United States, Italy and Spain.

The CDR3 runs 16 residues. The ends were cut back, 2 bases at V and 4 bases at J, with 17 bases in the middle. Germline CDR1 is MNHNS and CDR2 is SASEGT. Repertoires were generated with immunoSEQ multiplex PCR, while TCRdb's copy carries only in-frame clones and drops some. The table has approximately 470,000 clones, about 90% seen once. Donors of Cohort 3 who recovered were those that had two negative PCRs, clearance, or symptom resolution. The specimen sequenced was PBMCs or T cells enriched from blood (not recorded which). The chain uses TRBV6-1 and TRBJ1-1; possible D gene TRBD1, 6 bases. The TCR sequence derives from a young woman who had recovered from COVID-19. The CDR3 loop reads CASSEREARGATEAFF. CDR3 sequence (DNA): TGTGCCAGCAGTGAACGGGAGGCTCGGGGGGCCACTGAAGCTTTCTTT.